What follows are 18 T cell receptor beta chains derived from one specimen sequenced in a study of Ad26.COV2.S vaccination and SARS-CoV-2 variants. Treatment meaning: about 20 received Ad26.COV2.S at low or high dose, single or two shots; 5 received placebo; per-sample allocation not given. Sample collection was performed on day 63 after the first vaccine or placebo injection. Clones were read by immunoSEQ multiplex PCR, and TCRdb kept only the in-frame ones, dropping some. The table lists 440,000 or so clones, roughly nine tenths of them singletons, with 1.5% to 2% in the top ten. Sample: peripheral blood, taken in a trial of Ad26.COV2.S vaccine versus placebo. These receptors all come from a person between 18 and 60 years old who received the Ad26.COV2.S COVID-19 vaccine or a placebo.

The chain uses TRBV6-5 and TRBJ1-1, with a tentative D call TRBD1 (5 bases). This CDR3 region has 13 residues. Per the germline V gene, CDR1 is MNHEY and CDR2 is SVGAGI. The V end lost 4 bases, the J end lost 6 bases, and 12 bases lay between the germline ends. The CDR3 DNA sequence: TGTGCCAGCAGTTTACAGGAGTACGCTGAAGCTTTCTTT. As protein: CASSLQEYAEAFF.

This chain uses TRBV6-5 with TRBJ2-7; TRBD1 aligns across 12 bases. V shed 5 bases, J shed 7 bases, and the junction held 6 bases outside the gene matches. The CDR3 sequence is 14 residues long. Germline values: CDR1 MNHEY, CDR2 SVGAGI. The CDR3 spells CASSNRDRGLEQYF. In DNA form, the CDR3 reads TGTGCCAGCAGTAACCGGGACAGGGGGCTAGAGCAGTACTTC.

The chain recombines TRBV6-6 with TRBJ2-5; D not certain. The V and J ends lost 7 bases and 1 base respectively, with 13 bases between them. In germline, CDR1 is MNHNY, CDR2 SVGAGI (reference sequence). This CDR3 region has 14 residues. In nucleotides, the CDR3 is TGTGCCAGCACAAGACAAATAGCCCAAGAGACCCAGTACTTC. Its translation is CASTRQIAQETQYF.

The chain is built from TRBV11-1 and TRBJ2-1; D is possibly TRBD1 or TRBD2 (6 bases each). The CDR3 is made up of 16 amino acids. From germline, CDR1 is SGHAT and CDR2 FQDESV (reference sequence). The germline V and J ends were trimmed by 5 bases and 6 bases, with 20 bases remaining between them. The CDR3 sequence is CASSQGRGPGFNEQFF. DNA for the CDR3: TGTGCCAGCAGCCAGGGCCGGGGGCCTGGATTCAATGAGCAGTTCTTC.

The chain employs TRBV11-2 and TRBJ2-3, with unresolved D. Trimming took 2 bases from V and 4 from J, leaving 16 bases between them. CDR3 length: 16 residues. Germline V gene lookup returns CDR1 SGHAT and CDR2 FQNNGV. CDR3 coding DNA: TGTGCCAGCAGCTTAAGCCGAGCCGGGTTCGCAGATACGCAGTATTTT. It encodes CASSLSRAGFADTQYF.

The chain joins TRBV3-1 (or the pseudogene TRBV3-2) to TRBJ2-5; 8 bases match TRBD2. This CDR3 is 14 amino acids long. The junction had 3 bases not matched to a gene; V was cut back by 3 bases and J by 3 bases. Germline V CDR1 and CDR2: LGHDT, YNNKEL (reference sequence). CDR3 loop: CASSHPGGEETQYF. CDR3 sequence (DNA): TGTGCCAGCAGCCACCCCGGGGGGGAAGAGACCCAGTACTTC.

The rearrangement uses TRBV24-1 and TRBJ2-3; 7 bases line up with TRBD2. Per the germline V gene, CDR1 is KGHDR and CDR2 is SFDVKD. CDR3 length equals 14 residues. Trimming took 9 bases from V and 3 from J; bases not matched to a gene: 8. CDR3 region: CATQKDGGTDTQYF. CDR3 sequence (DNA): TGTGCCACCCAGAAGGACGGGGGGACAGATACGCAGTATTTT.

The chain recombines TRBV19 with TRBJ1-6; D is unresolved. Trimming removed 3 bases at V and 5 bases at J, with 11 bases between. Germline loops: CDR1 LNHDA, CDR2 SQIVND (reference sequence). The CDR3 consists of 15 residues. The CDR3 coding sequence is TGTGCCAGTAGTATGTCGAAGCAAAATAATTCACCCCTCCACTTT. Translating it yields CASSMSKQNNSPLHF. Filled out from reference TRBV19 and TRBJ1-6, the complete variable domain reads DGGITQSPKYLFRKEGQNVTLSCEQNLNHDAMYWYRQDPGQGLRLIYYSQIVNDFQKGDIAEGYSVSREKKESFPLTVTSAQKNPTAFYLCASSMSKQNNSPLHFGNGTRLTVT.

This rearrangement joins TRBV18 to TRBJ1-4; 8 bases align to TRBD1. Germline V gene data show CDR1 as KGHSH and CDR2 as LQKENI. V dropped 3 bases and J dropped 5; count of bases not matched to a gene: 11. CDR3 length: 17 amino acids. The CDR3 sequence is CASSPQNRGASNEKLFF. The CDR3 coding sequence is TGTGCCAGCTCACCCCAGAACAGGGGGGCCTCAAATGAAAAACTGTTTTTT.

The V gene is TRBV5-1, the J gene TRBJ2-1; D is ambiguous. Trimming removed 0 bases at V and 7 bases at J, with 8 bases between. CDR1 is SGHRS, CDR2 YFSETQ, per germline. This CDR3 has 13 amino acids. CDR3: CASSLGIGNEQFF. Written as DNA, the CDR3 is TGCGCCAGCAGCTTGGGAATCGGGAATGAGCAGTTCTTC.

The chain uses TRBV6-6 and TRBJ1-2; TRBD1 matches 9 bases. CDR3 length: 15 residues. Germline V gives CDR1 MNHNY, CDR2 SVGAGI (reference sequence). Losses at the gene ends were 10 bases for V and 1 base for J; bases not matched to a gene: 10. The CDR3 loop reads CAITSTDRGNYGYTF. Here the CDR3 DNA reads TGTGCCATAACGTCGACGGACAGGGGTAACTATGGCTACACCTTC.

The V call is TRBV11-2, the J call TRBJ1-2, with 7 bases lining up with TRBD1. The CDR3 consists of 14 residues. V shed 4 bases and J 6 bases; nucleotides not matched to a gene: 8. Germline loops: CDR1 SGHAT, CDR2 FQNNGV. The CDR3 DNA reads TGTGCCAGCAGCTCGCAGGGGGAATTCAATGGCTACACCTTC. Protein product: CASSSQGEFNGYTF.

The V and J genes are TRBV7-2 and TRBJ2-1; 12 bases match TRBD2. Losses at the gene ends were 5 bases for V and 8 bases for J; bases not matched to a gene: 10. CDR1 is SGHTA and CDR2 is FQGNSA in the germline V gene. The CDR3 runs 16 residues. The CDR3 loop is CASSNSLAGGPYEQFF. The CDR3 DNA reads TGTGCCAGCAGCAACTCACTAGCGGGGGGACCGTATGAGCAGTTCTTC.

The V gene is TRBV6-5, the J gene TRBJ1-3, with D perhaps TRBD1 (6 bases). Germline assignment: CDR1 MNHEY and CDR2 SVGAGI. There are 15 residues in the CDR3. Trimming stripped 4 bases from V and 1 base from J, with 11 bases between. The chain's CDR3 is CASSFRGASGNTIYF. As DNA, the CDR3 is TGTGCCAGCAGTTTTAGGGGGGCGTCTGGAAACACCATATATTTT.

This chain joins TRBV7-2 and TRBJ2-3; D remains unclear. CDR3 length: 15 amino acids. The V and J ends lost 0 bases and 3 bases respectively, with 10 bases between them. CDR1 is SGHTA and CDR2 is FQGNSA in the germline V gene. The CDR3 DNA reads TGTGCCAGCAGCTTAGCGTCCCCTGTTACAGATACGCAGTATTTT. Translation: CASSLASPVTDTQYF. Looking up the rest from reference TRBV7-2 and TRBJ2-3 gives the full variable domain: GAGVSQSPSNKVTEKGKDVELRCDPISGHTALYWYRQSLGQGLEFLIYFQGNSAPDKSGLPSDRFSAERTGGSVSTLTIQRTQQEDSAVYLCASSLASPVTDTQYFGPGTRLTVL.

The chain joins TRBV18 to TRBJ1-1; 7 nucleotides line up with TRBD1. CDR3 length: 14 amino acids. The germline gives CDR1 KGHSH, CDR2 LQKENI. Trimming took 5 bases from V and 6 from J; bases not matched to a gene: 9. The CDR3 loop is CASSSRQGAPEAFF. The CDR3 DNA reads TGTGCCAGCTCATCCAGACAGGGAGCCCCTGAAGCTTTCTTT.

J is TRBJ2-2 and V is TRBV5-5; the D call may be TRBD1 or TRBD2 (6 bases each). The CDR3 runs to 17 residues. Germline CDR1 reads SGHKS; CDR2 reads YYEKEE (reference sequence). V was clipped by 2 bases and J by 0 bases, with 14 bases between them. The CDR3 sequence: CASSLRRGEANTGELFF. In nucleotides, the CDR3 is TGTGCCAGCAGCTTACGAAGGGGGGAAGCGAACACCGGGGAGCTGTTTTTT.

Details on this clone: An end of the junction does not agree with germline; a read error may underlie this. CDR3 sequence (DNA): TGCGCGGAGGAGGGGGCGGGTGAAAAACTGTTTTTT. Translating it yields CAEEGAGEKLFF. J is TRBJ1-4 and V is TRBV30, with TRBD1 matching over 7 bases. Germline assignment: CDR1 GTSNPN and CDR2 SVGIG (reference sequence). The CDR3 is made up of 12 amino acids.